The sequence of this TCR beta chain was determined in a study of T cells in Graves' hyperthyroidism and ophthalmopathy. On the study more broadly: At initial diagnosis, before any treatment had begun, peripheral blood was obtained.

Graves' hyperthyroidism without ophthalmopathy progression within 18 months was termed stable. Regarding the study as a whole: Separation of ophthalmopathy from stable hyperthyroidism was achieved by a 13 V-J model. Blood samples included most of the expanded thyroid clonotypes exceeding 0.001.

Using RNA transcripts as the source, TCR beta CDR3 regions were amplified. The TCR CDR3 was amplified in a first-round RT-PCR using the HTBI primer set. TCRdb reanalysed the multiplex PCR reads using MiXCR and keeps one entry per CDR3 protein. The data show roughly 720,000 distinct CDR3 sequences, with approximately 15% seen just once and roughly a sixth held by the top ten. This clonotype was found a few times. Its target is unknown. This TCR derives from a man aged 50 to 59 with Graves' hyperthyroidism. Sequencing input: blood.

The CDR3 here is CAGGPPETQYF. CDR3 DNA: TGTGCCGGGGGACCTCCGGAGACCCAGTACTTC. V gene TRBV19 combines with J gene TRBJ2-5; D possibly matches TRBD1 or TRBD2 (5 bases each). Per the germline V gene, CDR1 is LNHDA and CDR2 is SQIVND (reference sequence). The CDR3 totals 11 residues. Deletions cut 11 bases from V and 5 bases from J, with 12 bases between.